This record covers a single T cell receptor (beta chain). The CDR3 spans 14 residues. V shed 7 bases and J 4 bases; nucleotides not matched to a gene: 8. Germline values: CDR1 MDHEN, CDR2 SYDVKM. The TCR beta CDR3 regions underwent amplification using RNA transcripts as the source. RT-PCR in the first round (using the HTBI primer set) targeted the TCR CDR3. Each CDR3 protein gets one entry after TCRdb re-called the multiplex PCR reads with MiXCR. This table has 500,000 or so distinct CDR3 sequences, roughly 17% appearing once. This specimen belongs to a study of T cells in Graves' hyperthyroidism and ophthalmopathy. Study-wide background: The initial diagnosis was the point when peripheral blood was collected, ahead of any treatment.

This clonotype was obtained from a woman between 18 and 29 years old with Graves' ophthalmopathy. The chain employs TRBV28 and TRBJ2-5, with TRBD1 matching over 8 bases. Sequenced input: blood. CDR3 in amino acids: CASTLGQGGETQYF. The CDR3 coding sequence is TGTGCCAGCACCTTAGGACAGGGTGGAGAGACCCAGTACTTC. Looking up the rest from reference TRBV28 and TRBJ2-5 gives the full variable domain: DVKVTQSSRYLVKRTGEKVFLECVQDMDHENMFWYRQDPGLGLRLIYFSYDVKMKEKGDIPEGYSVSREKKERFSLILESASTNQTSMYLCASTLGQGGETQYFGPGTRLLVL.